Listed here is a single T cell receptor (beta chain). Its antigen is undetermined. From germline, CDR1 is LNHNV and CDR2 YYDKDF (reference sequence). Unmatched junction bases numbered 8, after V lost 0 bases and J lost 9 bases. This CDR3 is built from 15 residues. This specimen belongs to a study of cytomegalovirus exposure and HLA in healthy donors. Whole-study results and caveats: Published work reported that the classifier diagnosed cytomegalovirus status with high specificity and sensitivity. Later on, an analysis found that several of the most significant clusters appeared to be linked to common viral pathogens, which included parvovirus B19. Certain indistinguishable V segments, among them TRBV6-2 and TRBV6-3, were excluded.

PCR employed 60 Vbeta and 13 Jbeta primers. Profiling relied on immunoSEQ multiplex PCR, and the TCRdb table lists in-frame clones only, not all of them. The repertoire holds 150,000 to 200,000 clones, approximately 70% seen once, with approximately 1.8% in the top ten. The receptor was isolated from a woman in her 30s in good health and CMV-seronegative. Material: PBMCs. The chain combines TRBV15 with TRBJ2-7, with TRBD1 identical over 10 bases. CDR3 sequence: CATSRDRDRGWGQYF. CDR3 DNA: TGTGCCACCAGCAGAGACCGGGACAGGGGTTGGGGGCAGTACTTC.